This entry features one TCR beta chain sequence. This clonotype has more than one count but fewer than ten. The clone's antigen remains unknown. Base-call qualities are not available, and no considerably larger clone is one nucleotide away. This sample is drawn from a study of T cell repertoires in cytomegalovirus infection (dated by TCRdb to about 2019). About the full investigation: Peptide stimulations targeted recently identified HLA-C-restricted CMV epitopes, whose presentation resists viral immunomodulation, together with well-studied HLA-B-restricted epitopes. The HLA type of each donor mattered for the analysis, because public TCR beta signatures pointed to carriage of CMV infection along with the matching HLA type.

Counted from cysteine to phenylalanine, this CDR3 has 17 amino acids. CDR3 DNA only is kept here, 51 bases in frame from base 1. Sequences DFQATT (CDR1) and SNEGSKA (CDR2) are obtained from the germline V gene (reference sequence). Trimming takes 6 bases off V and 2 bases off J; junction bases not matched to a gene: 13. TCRdb lists the instrument as Illumina HiSeq 1500. TCRdb reanalyzed the raw reads on its own, using fastp at Q25 for trimming and MiXCR for clone calling, and kept in-frame beta chains. Every CDR3 protein is listed once, alongside the most common genes and DNA of its rows. This sample has around 300,000 distinct CDR3 sequences in its table, and approximately 25% of those were observed once. In total, the top ten clones hold 13% of the sample. Results the study describes overall, beyond this receptor: In both this cohort and an independent cohort of 350 to 400 donors, the cumulative frequency of public TCR beta family members distinguished carriers of CMV infection plus the relevant HLA type. The ex vivo response was dominated by HLA-C-restricted CMV-specific TCR beta clonotypes, which also provided the single most frequent clonotype in two of eight donors.

Interpreted using the paper, the treatment or condition label stands for: in vitro stimulation with specific CMV peptide epitopes to enrich CMV-specific T cells. The TCR originated in a human donor in good health (CMV status not recorded). Some clones in this sample may be carry-over from other donors' samples. Sequenced here: cultured PBMCs, sampled from culture after CMV antigen stimulation. The rearrangement combines TRBV20-1 with TRBJ2-7, and 13 junction bases match TRBD2. CDR3 region: CSAPPGLAGVTAYEQYF. The DNA is TGCAGTGCCCCCCCAGGACTAGCGGGAGTTACAGCCTACGAGCAGTACTTC.